These 6 T cell receptor beta chains were all obtained from the same sample, sequenced in a study of T-cell reconstitution after alpha-beta-depleted transplantation in children. The TCRbeta library incorporated unique molecular identifiers. Each CDR3 protein is one row after TCRdb ran MiXCR on the PCR reads. The profile shows just under 550,000 distinct CDR3 sequences, around 16% of them singletons. The sample here was PBMCs from the stem cell graft donor, taken from the stem cell graft. The receptors here all came from a human donor who donated a stem cell graft to a child with acute lymphoblastic leukemia.

V usage is TRBV18 and J usage is TRBJ2-1; 8 bases line up with TRBD2. The CDR3 is 18 amino acids. Germline loops: CDR1 KGHSH, CDR2 LQKENI. J lost 8 bases, V lost 7 bases, and 22 bases had no gene match. Written as DNA, the CDR3 is TGTGCCAGCTGTTTTGAGGGTAGCGGGGTTGGCGGTCATCATGAGCAGTTCTTC. Amino acid sequence: CASCFEGSGVGGHHEQFF.

The rearrangement uses TRBV27 and TRBJ2-7; perhaps TRBD2 as D (5 bases). V shed 6 bases and J shed 3 bases, with 12 bases lying between them. Germline CDR1 reads MNHEY; CDR2 reads SMNVEV (reference sequence). This CDR3 is 13 amino acids long. The CDR3 bases are TGTGCCAGCAGCAATGCGGGCCTCTACGAGCAGTACTTC. It specifies CASSNAGLYEQYF.

V usage is TRBV12-3 or TRBV12-4 and J usage is TRBJ2-5; no reliable D call. The CDR3 covers 18 residues. The V gene lost 1 base and the J gene lost 3 bases, with 21 bases spanning the gap. CDR3 sequence (DNA): TGTGCCAGCAGTTTAGAAGCGACCACCAAGCCCAAAGAAGAGACCCAGTACTTC. Translating gives CASSLEATTKPKEETQYF.

The rearrangement uses TRBV4-1 and TRBJ2-2; D gene ambiguous. The germline gives CDR1 MGHRA, CDR2 YSYEKL. Trimming took 1 base from V and 2 from J, leaving 5 bases between them. The CDR3 contains 14 residues. The CDR3 loop reads CASSQAQNTGELFF. The CDR3 DNA is TGCGCCAGCAGCCAAGCTCAAAACACCGGGGAGCTGTTTTTT.

This clonotype was counted between two and nine times. The gene calls are TRBV24-1 and TRBJ2-5, with D unresolved. The germline CDR1 and CDR2 sequences are KGHDR and SFDVKD. The V end lost 2 bases, the J end lost 5 bases, and 14 bases lay between the germline ends. This CDR3 contains 15 residues. The DNA of the CDR3 is TGTGCCACCAGTGATTCGTCATCCCCTGAGGAGACCCAGTACTTC. Protein sequence: CATSDSSSPEETQYF.

Here the CDR3 DNA reads TGCAGCGACGGGACAGGGTGGGCTGAAGCTTTCTTT. Protein product: CSDGTGWAEAFF. The chain combines TRBV29-1 with TRBJ1-1; 9 nucleotides agree with TRBD1. From germline, CDR1 is SQVTM and CDR2 ANQGSEA. The V segment lost 7 bases and the J segment 6 bases; nucleotides outside the gene matches: 6. This CDR3 has 12 residues.